These T cell receptor beta chains were read from a single sample in a study of T cell repertoires in cytomegalovirus infection. Each CDR3 protein gets one entry after TCRdb re-called the reads with MiXCR. The sample consists of about 89,000 distinct CDR3 sequences, approximately 30% of them appearing once. The antigens of these receptors remain unknown. The source was CD8+ T cells from cultured PBMCs, collected from culture after CMV antigen stimulation. These receptors came from a human donor in good health (CMV status not recorded). Some clones in this sample may be carry-over from other donors' samples. The CDR3 runs from the conserved cysteine through the conserved F or W. Only some rows state a clone size, as once, few, many or a class for expanded clones.

j_call	clone_size	v_call	cdr3_aa
TRBJ1-4	few	TRBV6-6	CASRIQGNGEKLFF
TRBJ2-7	few	TRBV6-5	CASSFQGITYEQYF
TRBJ2-5	.	TRBV4-1	CASSPFPLAGGPNPRTQYF
TRBJ2-7	.	TRBV7-8	CASNDAGGASYEQYF
TRBJ2-3	.	TRBV7-2	CASSRGGPTDTQYF
TRBJ1-2	.	TRBV19	CASKGTGQVLFYGYTF
TRBJ2-1	many	TRBV12-3/TRBV12-4	CASSLALPGSGEIIDEQFF
TRBJ1-1	once	TRBV7-4	CASTHTSGGGEAFF
TRBJ1-2	many	TRBV2	CASSDDANYGYTF
TRBJ1-1	few	TRBV12-3/TRBV12-4	CASKLGGAEAFF
TRBJ1-2	few	TRBV7-9	CASSFTDGLVYGYTF
TRBJ1-5	few	TRBV5-6	CASSLDGSGDSNQPQHF
TRBJ1-6	.	TRBV12-3/TRBV12-4	CASSSTGTNSPLHF
TRBJ2-5	.	TRBV10-1	CASSWRLAGGNTTETQYF
TRBJ2-3	.	TRBV24-1	CATSPGGMHIADTQYF
TRBJ2-5	many	TRBV5-6	CASSYKTGNLQETQYF
TRBJ2-7	few	TRBV28	CASRNTKGPANYEQYF
TRBJ2-2	few	TRBV28	CASRRIRDTVTGELFF
TRBJ2-3	.	TRBV7-3	CASSLLGGGADTQYF
TRBJ1-1	.	TRBV19	CASSINSENTEAFF
TRBJ2-5	.	TRBV7-2	CASSSLGRETQYF
TRBJ1-1	few	TRBV4-1	CASSQGSPANTEAFF
TRBJ1-6	.	TRBV19	CAILPGIGGDHSSYNSPLHF
TRBJ2-2	.	TRBV7-2	CASSPRGGGNTGELFF
TRBJ2-1	few	TRBV6-5	CASSPGRRGEQFF
TRBJ1-4	.	TRBV2	CASSEVTYATNEKLFF
TRBJ2-3	once	TRBV13	CASSPGLADTQYF
TRBJ2-7	few	TRBV30	CAWSVALYEQYF
TRBJ1-1	.	TRBV27	CASSLSKIPNTEAFF
TRBJ1-1	.	TRBV12-3/TRBV12-4	CASSFILGSTEAFF
TRBJ2-1	.	TRBV7-4	CASSAVEGINEQFF
TRBJ2-5	few	TRBV5-1	CASSRAGGAQQETQYF
TRBJ1-2	many	TRBV27	CASSFGPYKGYTF
TRBJ1-5	many	TRBV4-1	CASSQVTEPQPQHF
TRBJ2-7	.	TRBV7-9	CASSPISDEQYF
TRBJ2-1	many	TRBV7-9	CASSPGQGEQFF
TRBJ1-1	few	TRBV11-1	CASSFKTGSGTEAFF
TRBJ2-3	few	TRBV4-1	CASSQAWGLAADTQYF
TRBJ2-1	.	TRBV7-2	CASSSYGGRAQFF
TRBJ2-5	.	TRBV24-1	CATSDPRTSGGIQETQYF
TRBJ2-4	.	TRBV19	CASSSPGLGQGRMVAKNIQYF
TRBJ2-7	few	TRBV29-1	CSVEIRAKRPYEQYF
TRBJ1-5	.	TRBV4-2	CASSQSAYSQPQHF
TRBJ2-2	once	TRBV15	CATSSPIGDRDTGELFF
TRBJ2-3	.	TRBV27	CASSLPGGFADTQYF
TRBJ2-2	.	TRBV4-1	CASSLGGAESFTGELFF
TRBJ1-6	many	TRBV27	CASSSGGFNSPLHF
TRBJ2-5	few	TRBV7-9	CASSPFEPLQETQYF
TRBJ2-3	.	TRBV24-1	CATSDLQGGGEVDTQYF
TRBJ2-1	few	TRBV7-2	CASSVKRDSYNEQFF
TRBJ1-4	.	TRBV29-1	CSVVSSLTNEKLFF
TRBJ1-1	few	TRBV4-1	CASRSPLGQYTEAFF